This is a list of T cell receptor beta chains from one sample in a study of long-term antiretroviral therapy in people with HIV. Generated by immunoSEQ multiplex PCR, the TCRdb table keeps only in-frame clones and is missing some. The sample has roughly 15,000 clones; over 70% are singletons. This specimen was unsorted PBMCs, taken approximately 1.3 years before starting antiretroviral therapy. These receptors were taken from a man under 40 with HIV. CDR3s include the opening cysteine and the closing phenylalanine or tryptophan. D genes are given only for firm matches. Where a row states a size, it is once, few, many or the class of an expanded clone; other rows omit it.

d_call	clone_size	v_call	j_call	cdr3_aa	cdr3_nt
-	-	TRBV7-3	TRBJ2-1	CASSSKRSSYNEQFF	TGTGCCAGCAGCTCCAAGCGGAGCTCCTACAATGAGCAGTTCTTC
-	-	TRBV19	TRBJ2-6	CASSIQIPGANVLTF	TGTGCCAGTAGTATCCAAATCCCTGGGGCCAACGTCCTGACTTTC
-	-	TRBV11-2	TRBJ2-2	CASSLEVITANTGELFF	TGTGCCAGCAGCTTAGAGGTTATCACCGCGAACACCGGGGAGCTGTTTTTT
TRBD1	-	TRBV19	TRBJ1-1	CASINRGVDTEAFF	TGTGCCAGTATAAACAGGGGAGTAGACACTGAAGCTTTCTTT
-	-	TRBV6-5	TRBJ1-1	CASSTIRAPEAFF	TGTGCCAGCAGCACGATCAGGGCCCCTGAAGCTTTCTTT
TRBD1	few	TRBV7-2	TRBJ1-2	CASTPLGQGRGGYTF	TGTGCCAGCACCCCCTTGGGACAGGGGCGAGGGGGCTACACCTTC
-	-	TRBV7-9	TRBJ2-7	CASSLEERVDYEQYF	TGTGCCAGCAGCTTAGAGGAGAGGGTTGATTACGAGCAGTACTTC
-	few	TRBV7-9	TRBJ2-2	CASRPGAGMAGELFF	TGTGCCAGCAGACCAGGGGCAGGGATGGCCGGGGAGCTGTTTTTT
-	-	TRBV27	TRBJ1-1	CASSLSTTMNTEAFF	TGTGCCAGCAGTTTATCGACAACAATGAACACTGAAGCTTTCTTT
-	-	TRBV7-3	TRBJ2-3	CASSGGKDTQYF	TGTGCCAGCAGTGGGGGGAAAGATACGCAGTATTTT
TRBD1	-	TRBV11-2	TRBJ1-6	CASSPPGTATNSPLHF	TGTGCCAGCAGCCCTCCCGGGACAGCGACCAATTCACCCCTCCACTTT
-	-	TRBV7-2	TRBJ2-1	CASSRADREFEQFF	TGTGCCAGCAGCCGAGCGGACCGTGAATTTGAGCAGTTCTTC
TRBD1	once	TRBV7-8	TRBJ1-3	CASSPFPGQGKTGNTIYF	TGTGCCAGCAGCCCTTTCCCGGGACAGGGGAAGACTGGAAACACCATATATTTT
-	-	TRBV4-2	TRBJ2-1	CASSHTTSAYNEQFF	TGTGCCAGCAGCCATACAACTTCAGCCTACAATGAGCAGTTCTTC
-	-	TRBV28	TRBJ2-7	CASSFDSRPPYEQYF	TGTGCCAGCAGCTTCGACAGCCGCCCCCCCTACGAGCAGTACTTC
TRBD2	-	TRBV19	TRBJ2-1	CASSMGGSYNEQFF	TGTGCCAGTAGTATGGGGGGGTCCTACAATGAGCAGTTCTTC